A single sample is the source of the 3 T cell receptor beta chains below, sequenced in a study of cytomegalovirus exposure and HLA in healthy donors (dated by TCRdb to 2015 to 2018). The method behind the library was the immunoSEQ multiplex PCR assay. For the multiplex PCR, a mixture combining 60 forward primers for TCR Vbeta segments and 13 reverse primers for TCR Jbeta segments was used. As stored in TCRdb, this immuneACCESS dataset retains in-frame rearrangements with V and J assigned. A fraction of the clones does not appear; measured against another copy, unresolved V genes explain less than half of the discrepancy, and the remainder lacks a known reason. The sample records about 160,000 clones, approximately 80% of which are singletons. Approximately 8.7% of the sample is taken by the ten largest. The sample consisted of PBMCs. These receptors came from a man in his late teens or twenties in good health and CMV-seropositive.

V is TRBV6-1 and J is TRBJ1-5; D remains unclear. Trimming stripped 8 bases from V and 6 bases from J, with 20 bases between. CDR3 size: 15 residues. Germline CDR1 reads MNHNS; CDR2 reads SASEGT. As DNA, the CDR3 is TGTGCCAGCGCCGCTTGGAGGGAAGTTATTCAGCCCCAGCATTTT. This codes for CASAAWREVIQPQHF.

The chain combines TRBV13 with TRBJ2-7; D may be TRBD1 (6 bases). V gave up 5 bases and J gave up 2 bases, with 16 bases separating them. Germline V gives CDR1 PRHDT, CDR2 FYEKMQ (reference sequence). The CDR3 sequence is 15 residues long. DNA for the CDR3: TGTGCCAGCAGCCGCCAGGGGAGACAGACCTACGAGCAGTACTTC. Translated, it gives CASSRQGRQTYEQYF. The full variable domain, completed using reference TRBV13 and TRBJ2-7, is AAGVIQSPRHLIKEKRETATLKCYPIPRHDTVYWYQQGPGQDPQFLISFYEKMQSDKGSIPDRFSAQQFSDYHSELNMSSLELGDSALYFCASSRQGRQTYEQYFGPGTRLTVT.

The chain joins TRBV4-1 to TRBJ2-1; 10 bases are shared with TRBD2. Trimming took 3 bases from V and 10 from J; bases not matched to a gene: 9. The CDR3 sequence is 15 residues long. Germline CDR1 is MGHRA and CDR2 is YSYEKL. This chain's CDR3 is CASSQEREGSSEQFF. DNA for the CDR3: TGCGCCAGCAGCCAGGAGCGGGAGGGTTCGTCGGAGCAGTTCTTC.